One sample yielded the 7 T cell receptor beta chains listed below, sequenced in a study of CD4 T cells in relation to SARS-CoV-2 and coronaviruses. The unexposed donors gave CD4+ T cells in about 2010-2019, prior to COVID-19. Isolation of CD4+ T cells took place after about 10 days in culture. For these TCRs, the target antigens are not known. Libraries were prepared by immunoSEQ multiplex PCR; TCRdb keeps only in-frame clonotypes and omits some of them. The sample holds approximately 16,000 clones; roughly four fifths are singletons and the top ten take about 25%. The sequenced sample consisted of CD4+ T cells from PBMCs, cultured in vitro. All receptors derive from a human donor in good health.

The chain links TRBV30 to TRBJ2-5, with a weak D call TRBD2 (7 bases). This CDR3 is 13 amino acids long. Trimming shortened V by 2 bases and J by 5 bases, and 12 bases separated the two germline ends. Per germline, CDR1 GTSNPN and CDR2 SVGIG (reference sequence). The CDR3 protein is CAWSLQGGETQYF. Written as DNA, the CDR3 is TGTGCCTGGAGTTTACAGGGAGGGGAGACCCAGTACTTC. The variable domain in full, with the rest retrieved from reference TRBV30 and TRBJ2-5, is SQTIHQWPATLVQPVGSPLSLECTVEGTSNPNLYWYRQAAGRGLQLLFYSVGIGQISSEVPQNLSASRPQDRQFILSSKKLLLSDSGFYLCAWSLQGGETQYFGPGTRLLVL.

The chain combines TRBV12-3 or TRBV12-4 with TRBJ2-1; tentatively, D is TRBD1 (5 bases). CDR3 length equals 13 residues. The V and J ends lost 4 bases and 4 bases respectively, with 8 bases between them. The CDR3 loop reads CASSSQDYNEQFF. The CDR3 DNA reads TGTGCCAGCAGTTCACAGGATTACAATGAGCAGTTCTTC.

CDR3 sequence (DNA): TGTGCCAGCAGTCCTGGGACAGGGCAAGAGACCCAGTACTTC. Translated: CASSPGTGQETQYF. V is TRBV28 and J is TRBJ2-5; 9 bases map to TRBD1. From germline, CDR1 is MDHEN and CDR2 SYDVKM. This CDR3 comprises 14 residues. The V gene end was trimmed by 5 bases and the J gene end by 2 bases; junction bases not matched to a gene: 3. Full variable domain (rest looked up from reference TRBV28 and TRBJ2-5): DVKVTQSSRYLVKRTGEKVFLECVQDMDHENMFWYRQDPGLGLRLIYFSYDVKMKEKGDIPEGYSVSREKKERFSLILESASTNQTSMYLCASSPGTGQETQYFGPGTRLLVL.

The chain has TRBV3-1 (or the pseudogene TRBV3-2) and TRBJ1-1; D remains ambiguous. V was shortened by 6 bases and J by 0 bases, with 5 bases between the two germline ends. The CDR3 covers 12 residues. Germline V gene sequence: CDR1 LGHDT, CDR2 YNNKEL (reference sequence). CDR3 bases: TGTGCCAGCAGTTATATGAACACTGAAGCTTTCTTT. Protein sequence: CASSYMNTEAFF.

This clone came up a few times. V is TRBV2 and J is TRBJ2-2; D is ambiguous. Trimming removed 7 bases from V and 0 bases from J, with 15 bases in between. Germline assignment: CDR1 SNHLY and CDR2 FYNNEI. The CDR3 covers 16 residues. In DNA form, the CDR3 reads TGTGCCAGCAAGTTATCGCCGGCTTCGAACACCGGGGAGCTGTTTTTT. Amino acids: CASKLSPASNTGELFF. Based on the CDR3 plus reference TRBV2 and TRBJ2-2, the full variable domain is EPEVTQTPSHQVTQMGQEVILRCVPISNHLYFYWYRQILGQKVEFLVSFYNNEISEKSEIFDDQFSVERPDGSNFTLKIRSTKLEDSAMYFCASKLSPASNTGELFFGEGSRLTVL.

V gene TRBV3-1 (or the pseudogene TRBV3-2) combines with J gene TRBJ1-2; TRBD1 aligns across 8 bases. Per germline, CDR1 LGHDT and CDR2 YNNKEL (reference sequence). V dropped 4 bases and J dropped 6; count of bases not matched to a gene: 13. This CDR3 has 16 residues. CDR3 DNA: TGTGCCAGCAGCCCCAGTTTAGGCCAGGGGGCGCATGGCTACACCTTC. Residues: CASSPSLGQGAHGYTF.

This chain connects TRBV12-3 or TRBV12-4 to TRBJ1-2; D not certain. The ends were cut back, 1 base at V and 6 bases at J, with 9 bases in the middle. This CDR3 region has 13 residues. The CDR3 nucleotides are TGTGCCAGCAGTTTAGGCGCGAGAGATGGCTACACCTTC. Encoded protein: CASSLGARDGYTF.